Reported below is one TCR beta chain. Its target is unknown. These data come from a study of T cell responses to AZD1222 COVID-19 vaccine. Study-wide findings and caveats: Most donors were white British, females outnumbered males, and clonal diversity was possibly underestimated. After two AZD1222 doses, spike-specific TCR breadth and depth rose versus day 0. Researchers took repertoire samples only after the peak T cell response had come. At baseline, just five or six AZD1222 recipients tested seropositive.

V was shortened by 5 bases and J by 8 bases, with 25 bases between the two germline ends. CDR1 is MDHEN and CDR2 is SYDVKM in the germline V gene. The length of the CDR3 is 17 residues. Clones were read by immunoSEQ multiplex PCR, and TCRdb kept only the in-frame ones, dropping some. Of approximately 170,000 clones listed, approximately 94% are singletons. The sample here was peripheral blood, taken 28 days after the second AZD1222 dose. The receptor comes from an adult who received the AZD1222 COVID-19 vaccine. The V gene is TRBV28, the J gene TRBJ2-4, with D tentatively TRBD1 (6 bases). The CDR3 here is CASSRPPLGQISYIQYF. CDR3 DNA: TGTGCCAGCAGTCGGCCACCCCTCGGACAGATCAGTTACATTCAGTACTTC. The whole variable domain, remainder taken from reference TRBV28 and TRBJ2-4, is DVKVTQSSRYLVKRTGEKVFLECVQDMDHENMFWYRQDPGLGLRLIYFSYDVKMKEKGDIPEGYSVSREKKERFSLILESASTNQTSMYLCASSRPPLGQISYIQYFGAGTRLSVL.